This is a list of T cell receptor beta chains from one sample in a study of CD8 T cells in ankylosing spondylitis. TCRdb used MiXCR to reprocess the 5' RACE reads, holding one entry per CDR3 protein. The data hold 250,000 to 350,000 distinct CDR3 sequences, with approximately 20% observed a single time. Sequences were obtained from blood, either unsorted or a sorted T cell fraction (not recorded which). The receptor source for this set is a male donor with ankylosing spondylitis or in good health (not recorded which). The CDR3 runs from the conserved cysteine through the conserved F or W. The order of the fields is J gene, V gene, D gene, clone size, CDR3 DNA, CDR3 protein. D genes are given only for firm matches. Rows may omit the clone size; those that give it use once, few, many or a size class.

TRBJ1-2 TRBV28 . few TGTGCCAGCAGACGCCCTCAGGGGAGCTATGGCTACACCTTC CASRRPQGSYGYTF
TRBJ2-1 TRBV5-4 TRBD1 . TGTGCCAGCAGCCAAACTCAGGGGGCCGATGAGCAGTTCTTC CASSQTQGADEQFF
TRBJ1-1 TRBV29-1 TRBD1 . TGCAGCGTCAAGAGGGACAGCATTCCTTATGAAGCTTTCTTT CSVKRDSIPYEAFF
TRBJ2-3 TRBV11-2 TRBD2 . TGTGCCAGCAGCTTAGACGCAACTCCGGGACTAGCGGGCACAGATACGCAGTATTTT CASSLDATPGLAGTDTQYF
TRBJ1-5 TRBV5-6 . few TGTGCCAGCAGAGAGGCTCAGCCCCAGCATTTT CASREAQPQHF
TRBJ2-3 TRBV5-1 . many TGCGCCAGCAGCTTGGCCGGGGCGGGACGTGAAGATACGCAGTATTTT CASSLAGAGREDTQYF
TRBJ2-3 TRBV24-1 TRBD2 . TGTGCCACCAGTGTAACTAGCGGGAGGCACGACACAGATACGCAGTATTTT CATSVTSGRHDTDTQYF
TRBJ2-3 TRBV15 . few TGTGCCACCAGCAGAGATCTCGGCGGGATCCCAGATACGCAGTATTTT CATSRDLGGIPDTQYF
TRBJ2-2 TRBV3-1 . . TGTGCCAGCAGCCCCCTAACGGGCAGGGCTAGGAGGGGGACCTATAACACCGGGGAGCTGTTTTTT CASSPLTGRARRGTYNTGELFF
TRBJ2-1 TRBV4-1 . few TGCGCCAGCAGCCAAGATACTGACCGGTTCTTC CASSQDTDRFF
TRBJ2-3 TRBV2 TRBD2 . TGTGCCAGCAGTGCTGGCGGGAGTCCCACAGATACGCAGTATTTT CASSAGGSPTDTQYF
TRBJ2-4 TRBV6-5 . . TGTGCCAGCAGTTCTACACACACAAGGGACATTCAGTACTTC CASSSTHTRDIQYF
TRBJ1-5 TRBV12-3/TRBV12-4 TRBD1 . TGTGCCAGCAGTCCAAGACAGGGGTGGCGGCCCCAGCATTTT CASSPRQGWRPQHF
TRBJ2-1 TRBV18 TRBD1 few TGTGCCAGCTTTCCCCGGGACAGCTACAATGAGCAGTTCTTC CASFPRDSYNEQFF